This passage covers 5 T cell receptor beta chains from one sample sequenced in a study of blood T cell repertoires in COVID-19. Measured with immunoSEQ multiplex PCR; TCRdb has only the in-frame clones, and not every one. The sample lists about 180,000 clones; 70% to 90% were seen once. The sequencing input was peripheral blood. The source of these receptors is a human donor with active or convalescent COVID-19. The donor label of this sample is uncertain.

The chain couples TRBV14 to TRBJ2-7, with D possibly matching TRBD1 (5 bases). Germline V gives CDR1 SGHDN, CDR2 FVKESK. V gave up 1 base and J gave up 7 bases, with 14 bases separating them. The CDR3 extends over 14 amino acids. This CDR3 is CASSQASRVVEQYF. Here the CDR3 DNA reads TGTGCCAGCAGCCAAGCTTCCAGGGTTGTGGAGCAGTACTTC.

This clone was seen more than once but under ten times. The chain links TRBV5-1 to TRBJ2-1; 9 nucleotides line up with TRBD1. The CDR3 totals 14 residues. Germline values: CDR1 SGHRS, CDR2 YFSETQ. The V segment lost 3 bases and the J segment 5 bases; nucleotides outside the gene matches: 3. The CDR3 sequence is CASSSRTGDNEQFF. The CDR3 DNA is TGCGCCAGCAGCTCGCGGACAGGGGACAATGAGCAGTTCTTC. Full variable domain (rest looked up from reference TRBV5-1 and TRBJ2-1): KAGVTQTPRYLIKTRGQQVTLSCSPISGHRSVSWYQQTPGQGLQFLFEYFSETQRNKGNFPGRFSGRQFSNSRSEMNVSTLELGDSALYLCASSSRTGDNEQFFGPGTRLTVL.

The chain employs TRBV29-1 and TRBJ1-3; 8 bases are shared with TRBD1. In germline, CDR1 is SQVTM, CDR2 ANQGSEA. Unmatched junction bases numbered 13, after V lost 6 bases and J lost 9 bases. The CDR3 sequence is 14 residues long. The CDR3 sequence: CSVRDRLLDSTIYF. In nucleotides, the CDR3 is TGCAGCGTCCGGGACAGGCTTTTAGATAGCACCATATATTTT.

This chain connects TRBV3-1 (or the pseudogene TRBV3-2) to TRBJ2-5; D not resolved. Trimming cost V 0 bases and J 5 bases, with 10 bases left between them. This CDR3 has 14 residues. Germline CDR1 and CDR2: LGHDT and YNNKEL (reference sequence). The CDR3 loop reads CASSQETRRETQYF. DNA for the CDR3: TGTGCCAGCAGCCAAGAAACTCGCAGGGAGACCCAGTACTTC.

The rearrangement links TRBV30 to TRBJ2-7; TRBD1 agrees at 7 bases. The CDR3 loop spans 14 amino acids. V gave up 7 bases and J gave up 2 bases; unmatched junction bases: 11. The germline V gene encodes CDR1 GTSNPN and CDR2 SVGIG (reference sequence). The CDR3 DNA is TGTGCCTTGCAAGGAGACAGGGATCCCTACGAGCAGTACTTC. Translating gives CALQGDRDPYEQYF.